These 32 T cell receptor beta chains were sequenced from one sample in a study of Ad26.COV2.S vaccination and SARS-CoV-2 variants. Here immunoSEQ multiplex PCR was the method, and the copy in TCRdb shows in-frame clones only, minus some. The table lists about 680,000 clones, around 92% of them singletons. Treatment given: some 19 received Ad26.COV2.S at low or high dose, single or two shots; about 5 received placebo; per-sample allocation not given. Samples were taken on day 63 after the first vaccine or placebo injection. Source: peripheral blood, taken in a trial of Ad26.COV2.S vaccine versus placebo. The receptors originated from a person aged 18-65 years who received the Ad26.COV2.S COVID-19 vaccine or a placebo.

V is TRBV27 and J is TRBJ2-7; D is perhaps TRBD1 (5 bases). Germline V gene sequence: CDR1 MNHEY, CDR2 SMNVEV (reference sequence). Trimming removed 5 bases at V and 1 base at J, with 12 bases between. The CDR3 contains 14 residues. CDR3 nucleotides: TGTGCCAGCAGTCCTTCTCGGACATCCTACGAGCAGTACTTC. This translates into CASSPSRTSYEQYF.

The chain has TRBV10-3 and TRBJ2-2, with D perhaps TRBD1 (6 bases). V was shortened by 5 bases and J by 2 bases, with 9 bases between the two germline ends. This CDR3 contains 14 residues. CDR1 and CDR2 from the germline V gene are ENHRY and SYGVKD. This CDR3 reads CAISPGANTGELFF. The DNA for the CDR3 is TGTGCCATCAGTCCAGGGGCTAACACCGGGGAGCTGTTTTTT.

The V and J genes are TRBV19 and TRBJ2-5, with D possibly matching TRBD2 (7 bases). CDR3 length: 15 amino acids. V lost 3 bases, J lost 5 bases, and 16 bases lay in between. Germline assignment: CDR1 LNHDA and CDR2 SQIVND (reference sequence). CDR3 region: CASSIPGGRAETQYF. The DNA for the CDR3 is TGTGCCAGTAGTATCCCGGGGGGCCGCGCGGAGACCCAGTACTTC. The full variable domain, completed using reference TRBV19 and TRBJ2-5, is DGGITQSPKYLFRKEGQNVTLSCEQNLNHDAMYWYRQDPGQGLRLIYYSQIVNDFQKGDIAEGYSVSREKKESFPLTVTSAQKNPTAFYLCASSIPGGRAETQYFGPGTRLLVL.

This chain links TRBV10-3 with TRBJ2-2, with 10 bases aligning to TRBD1. CDR3 length equals 18 residues. The germline CDR1 and CDR2 sequences are ENHRY and SYGVKD. With V trimmed by 8 bases and J by 4 bases, 16 bases remained unmatched. The chain's CDR3 is CAIGRGTGDTKGTGELFF. In DNA form, the CDR3 reads TGTGCCATCGGGCGGGGGACAGGGGACACAAAGGGCACCGGGGAGCTGTTTTTT.

The CDR3 protein is CASTVAGAGDEQFF. CDR3 bases: TGTGCCAGCACGGTAGCGGGGGCGGGGGATGAGCAGTTCTTC. The rearrangement joins TRBV7-2 to TRBJ2-1; 9 bases are shared with TRBD2. Looked up from germline, CDR1 is SGHTA and CDR2 is FQGNSA. The CDR3 has 14 residues. The V segment lost 7 bases and the J segment 8 bases; nucleotides outside the gene matches: 9.

The chain employs TRBV19 and TRBJ1-6; 8 bases fit TRBD1. Germline V gene data show CDR1 as LNHDA and CDR2 as SQIVND (reference sequence). V lost 8 bases, J lost 7 bases, and 4 bases stayed unmatched. The CDR3 length is 13 residues. The chain's CDR3 is CASRQGLNSPLHF. In nucleotides, the CDR3 is TGTGCCAGTCGACAGGGGCTAAATTCACCCCTCCACTTT.

This clone was seen just once. V gene TRBV2 combines with J gene TRBJ1-5, with D maybe TRBD1 (5 bases). Trimming cost V 2 bases and J 3 bases, with 8 bases left between them. The length of the CDR3 is 14 residues. Germline values: CDR1 SNHLY, CDR2 FYNNEI. The CDR3 region has the DNA TGTGCCAGCAGTGAACAGGGAAACAATCAGCCCCAGCATTTT. Residues: CASSEQGNNQPQHF.

This clone was detected only a few times. This rearrangement joins TRBV10-3 to TRBJ1-2, with a possible D match to TRBD1 (6 bases). The CDR3 is made up of 15 amino acids. Germline CDR1 and CDR2: ENHRY and SYGVKD. The V and J ends lost 3 bases and 6 bases respectively, with 17 bases between them. This CDR3 reads CAISERAGAENGYTF. In nucleotides, the CDR3 is TGTGCCATCAGTGAACGCGCAGGGGCCGAGAATGGCTACACCTTC.

This chain links TRBV6-2 or TRBV6-3 with TRBJ2-5; the match to TRBD1 covers 7 bases. CDR3 length: 12 amino acids. V dropped 6 bases and J dropped 7; count of bases not matched to a gene: 5. Germline CDR1 and CDR2: MNHEY and SVGEGT. CDR3 sequence (DNA): TGTGCCAGCAGCCCGGGACAGCTGACCCAGTACTTC. Translation gives CASSPGQLTQYF.

The chain is built from TRBV2 and TRBJ2-5; 9 bases are shared with TRBD2. The CDR3 consists of 17 residues. The ends lost 8 bases at V and 1 base at J; junction bases unmatched: 14. Germline V gene sequence: CDR1 SNHLY, CDR2 FYNNEI. The DNA of the CDR3 is TGTGCCAGCCGTATAGGGTCTAGCGGGGCACTCCAAGAGACCCAGTACTTC. Translated: CASRIGSSGALQETQYF.

This clone was counted a few times. The sample holds other DNA sequences that translate to the same CDR3. The chain employs TRBV5-4 and TRBJ1-3, with D possibly being TRBD1 (5 bases). CDR1 SGHNT and CDR2 YYREEE come from the germline V gene (reference sequence). The CDR3 contains 14 residues. With 4 bases removed from V and 2 bases from J, the gap between germline ends came to 10 bases. The CDR3: CASSRTGAGNTIYF. The CDR3 DNA sequence: TGTGCCAGCAGCCGGACGGGGGCTGGAAACACCATATATTTT.

The CDR3: CASSVGVAPTRGADTQYF. The CDR3 DNA reads TGTGCCAGCAGCGTTGGGGTAGCGCCCACCAGGGGGGCAGATACGCAGTATTTT. The chain links TRBV27 to TRBJ2-3; D is perhaps TRBD1 (7 bases). V was pared by 6 bases and J by 4 bases, with 26 bases between. Germline V CDR1 and CDR2: MNHEY, SMNVEV (reference sequence). CDR3 length equals 18 residues.

This chain connects TRBV3-1 (or the pseudogene TRBV3-2) to TRBJ1-4; no firm D call. V lost 0 bases and J lost 10, with 6 bases in between. The CDR3 sequence is 12 residues long. Germline CDR1 LGHDT, CDR2 YNNKEL (reference sequence). CDR3: CASSQDMRKLFF. CDR3 bases: TGTGCCAGCAGCCAAGATATGAGAAAACTGTTTTTT.

The chain has TRBV27 and TRBJ2-7; 8 bases are shared with TRBD2. Germline CDR1 and CDR2: MNHEY and SMNVEV (reference sequence). This CDR3 region has 14 residues. Trimming took 5 bases from V and 5 from J; bases not matched to a gene: 8. The CDR3 region has the DNA TGTGCCAGCAGTCCTTGGACTAGCAATCACGAGCAGTACTTC. Encoded protein: CASSPWTSNHEQYF.

J is TRBJ2-7 and V is TRBV10-3; TRBD1 matches at 9 bases. Germline CDR1 reads ENHRY; CDR2 reads SYGVKD. CDR3 length: 15 residues. V trimming: 8 bases; J trimming: 3 bases; junction bases outside the gene matches: 11. The CDR3 DNA sequence: TGTGCCATCCCATCCGGGACAGGGAATTTCTACGAGCAGTACTTC. Its protein product is CAIPSGTGNFYEQYF.

The chain combines TRBV6-2 or TRBV6-3 with TRBJ1-5, with 7 bases lining up with TRBD1. V shed 5 bases, J shed 1 base, and the junction held 5 bases outside the gene matches. CDR3 length equals 15 residues. The germline gives CDR1 MNHEY, CDR2 SVGEGT. CDR3 bases: TGTGCCAGCAGTCCCGACAGGGAAAGCAATCAGCCCCAGCATTTT. Translating gives CASSPDRESNQPQHF.

This chain uses TRBV7-6 with TRBJ1-1; a possible D gene is TRBD1 (6 bases). V was pared by 1 base and J by 6 bases, with 18 bases between. This CDR3 comprises 16 residues. The germline V gene encodes CDR1 SGHVS and CDR2 FNYEAQ. CDR3 bases: TGTGCCAGCAGCTTAGAAGCAGGGGACCTTGGGGCTGAAGCTTTCTTT. Translation gives CASSLEAGDLGAEAFF.

The rearrangement links TRBV2 to TRBJ2-5; maybe TRBD2 (6 bases). This CDR3 has 16 residues. Deletions cut 6 bases from V and 2 bases from J, with 19 bases between. CDR1 and CDR2 from the germline V gene are SNHLY and FYNNEI. In nucleotides, the CDR3 is TGTGCCAGCAGACCCGGACTAACTCCCCTACAAGAGACCCAGTACTTC. Translating gives CASRPGLTPLQETQYF.

The chain carries TRBV25-1 and TRBJ1-2; the match to TRBD1 covers 9 bases. CDR1 is MGHDK and CDR2 is SYGVNS in the germline V gene. Trimming took 3 bases from V and 4 from J; bases not matched to a gene: 9. This CDR3 has 16 residues. Here the CDR3 DNA reads TGTGCCAGCAGTGACGCCCTCTCGGGACAGGGCTATGGCTACACCTTC. It encodes CASSDALSGQGYGYTF.

V is TRBV18 and J is TRBJ2-5; 8 positions agree with TRBD1. Trimming at V came to 3 bases and at J to 1 base, leaving 4 bases not matched to a gene. Germline V lookup: CDR1 KGHSH, CDR2 LQKENI. The CDR3 is 15 residues long. CDR3 sequence (DNA): TGTGCCAGCTCACCTCGACAGGGGTTCCAAGAGACCCAGTACTTC. Amino acid sequence: CASSPRQGFQETQYF. Supplemented by reference TRBV18 and TRBJ2-5, the full variable domain reads NAGVMQNPRHLVRRRGQEARLRCSPMKGHSHVYWYRQLPEEGLKFMVYLQKENIIDESGMPKERFSAEFPKEGPSILRIQQVVRGDSAAYFCASSPRQGFQETQYFGPGTRLLVL.

The V and J genes are TRBV4-3 and TRBJ2-3; 7 bases match TRBD2. V was clipped by 0 bases and J by 3 bases; unmatched bases: 6. The germline V gene encodes CDR1 LGHNA and CDR2 YSLEER. The CDR3 is 16 amino acids. CDR3 in DNA: TGCGCCAGCAGCCAAGACACGGGGGGTTCGACAGATACGCAGTATTTT. Its translation is CASSQDTGGSTDTQYF.

The chain combines TRBV7-9 with TRBJ2-7; no reliable D call. The V end was cut by 6 bases, the J end by 3 bases, with 9 bases between. The CDR3 extends over 12 amino acids. The germline V gene encodes CDR1 SEHNR and CDR2 FQNEAQ (reference sequence). CDR3 DNA: TGTGCCAGCAGTCAACTGAGCTACGAGCAGTACTTC. Translating gives CASSQLSYEQYF.

The chain couples TRBV3-1 (or the pseudogene TRBV3-2) to TRBJ2-7, with D unresolved. The ends were cut back, 0 bases at V and 6 bases at J, with 9 bases in the middle. The germline V gene has CDR1 LGHDT and CDR2 YNNKEL (reference sequence). The CDR3 length is 13 residues. The CDR3 loop reads CASSQDPIIEQYF. CDR3 nucleotide sequence: TGTGCCAGCAGCCAAGACCCCATTATCGAGCAGTACTTC.

Concerning this clone: This same CDR3 is encoded by further DNA sequences in the sample. This chain joins TRBV3-1 (or the pseudogene TRBV3-2) and TRBJ1-1; the D is unclear. V lost 2 bases and J 2 bases, leaving 0 bases between the germline ends. CDR1 LGHDT and CDR2 YNNKEL come from the germline V gene (reference sequence). This CDR3 region has 11 residues. The CDR3 is CASSQNTEAFF. CDR3 coding DNA: TGTGCCAGCAGCCAAAACACTGAAGCTTTCTTT.

This clone has a single count. This chain connects TRBV14 to TRBJ1-3; tentatively, D is TRBD1 (5 bases). The V gene lost 4 bases and the J gene lost 2 bases, with 9 bases spanning the gap. The germline V gene has CDR1 SGHDN and CDR2 FVKESK. The CDR3 covers 14 residues. The CDR3 sequence is CASSLPGTGNTIYF. DNA of the CDR3: TGTGCCAGCAGCCTTCCAGGGACTGGAAACACCATATATTTT.

The V gene is TRBV19, the J gene TRBJ2-2; D unresolved. The ends were cut back, 5 bases at V and 0 bases at J, with 7 bases in the middle. The CDR3 length is 14 residues. Germline values: CDR1 LNHDA, CDR2 SQIVND (reference sequence). The CDR3 loop is CASSAGANTGELFF. The CDR3 DNA reads as TGTGCCAGTAGTGCCGGAGCGAACACCGGGGAGCTGTTTTTT. The complete variable domain, with remaining parts taken from reference TRBV19 and TRBJ2-2, reads DGGITQSPKYLFRKEGQNVTLSCEQNLNHDAMYWYRQDPGQGLRLIYYSQIVNDFQKGDIAEGYSVSREKKESFPLTVTSAQKNPTAFYLCASSAGANTGELFFGEGSRLTVL.

The chain links TRBV5-5 to TRBJ2-7; D not resolved. CDR1 and CDR2 from the germline V gene are SGHKS and YYEKEE (reference sequence). V lost 2 bases, J lost 7 bases, and 13 bases lay in between. The CDR3 contains 13 residues. The DNA for the CDR3 is TGTGCCAGCAGCTTACTGACCCTTAGGGAGCAGTACTTC. Residues: CASSLLTLREQYF.

Only a few counts were recorded for this clone. This chain joins TRBV2 and TRBJ1-2, with D unresolved. Germline V gene data show CDR1 as SNHLY and CDR2 as FYNNEI. Deletions cut 4 bases from V and 1 base from J, with 10 bases between. This CDR3 is built from 14 residues. The DNA of the CDR3 is TGTGCCAGCAGTGGGGATTCTAGTAACTATGGCTACACCTTC. It yields the protein CASSGDSSNYGYTF.

Here the CDR3 DNA reads TGCAGCGTGTCGGGACACTCAGTGAACACCGGGGAGCTGTTTTTT. The encoded protein is CSVSGHSVNTGELFF. This chain links TRBV29-1 with TRBJ2-2, with a possible D match to TRBD1 (6 bases). CDR1 and CDR2 from the germline V gene are SQVTM and ANQGSEA. The CDR3 consists of 15 residues. V shed 6 bases and J shed 1 base, with 15 bases lying between them.

V usage is TRBV29-1 and J usage is TRBJ2-4, with D possibly TRBD2 on 6 matching bases. CDR3 length: 12 residues. Germline CDR1 reads SQVTM; CDR2 reads ANQGSEA. Trimming removed 6 bases from V and 5 bases from J, with 11 bases in between. CDR3 sequence (DNA): TGCAGCGTGGAGGGGTGGGAAAACATTCAGTACTTC. As protein: CSVEGWENIQYF.

This chain connects TRBV5-4 to TRBJ2-7; 9 bases line up with TRBD1. Germline CDR1 reads SGHNT; CDR2 reads YYREEE (reference sequence). This CDR3 is 15 amino acids long. J was trimmed by 2 bases and V by 4 bases; bases with no gene match: 7. The CDR3 region is CASSPGQGKAYEQYF. The CDR3, as DNA: TGTGCCAGCAGCCCCGGACAGGGGAAGGCCTACGAGCAGTACTTC.

This chain links TRBV9 with TRBJ1-2; D call uncertain. CDR3 length: 13 residues. Trimming took off 4 bases at V and 3 bases at J, with 10 bases between the two ends. CDR1 is SGDLS and CDR2 is YYNGEE in the germline V gene. The chain's CDR3 is CASSTSTDYGYTF. CDR3 sequence (DNA): TGTGCCAGCAGCACGTCTACAGACTATGGCTACACCTTC.